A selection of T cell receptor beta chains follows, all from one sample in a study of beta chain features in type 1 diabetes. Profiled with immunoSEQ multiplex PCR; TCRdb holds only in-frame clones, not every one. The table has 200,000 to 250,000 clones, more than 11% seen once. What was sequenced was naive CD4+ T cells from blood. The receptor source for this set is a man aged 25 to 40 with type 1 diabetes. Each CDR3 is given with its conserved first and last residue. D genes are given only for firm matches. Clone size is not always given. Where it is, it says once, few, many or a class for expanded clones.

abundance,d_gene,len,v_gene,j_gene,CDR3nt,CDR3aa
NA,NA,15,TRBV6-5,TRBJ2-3,TGTGCCACACAAAGGGGGGACAGATACACAGATACGCAGTATTTT,CATQRGDRYTDTQYF
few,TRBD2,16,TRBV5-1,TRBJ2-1,TGCGCCAGCAGCGCACCCAATCTAGCGGATTACAATGAGCAGTTCTTC,CASSAPNLADYNEQFF
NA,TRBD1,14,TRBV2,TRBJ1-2,TGTGCCAGCAAGAACCGGACAGGGGGCTATGGCTACACCTTC,CASKNRTGGYGYTF
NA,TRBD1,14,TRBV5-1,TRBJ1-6,TGCGCCAGCAGCTTGGAGGGGGCTGACTCACCCCTCCACTTT,CASSLEGADSPLHF
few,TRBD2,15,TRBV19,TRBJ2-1,TGTGCCAGTAGTATAGGCCTAGCGGGAGGCTATGAGCAGTTCTTC,CASSIGLAGGYEQFF
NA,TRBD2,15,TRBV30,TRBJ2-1,TGTGCCTGGAGAAAACTAGCGGGGAATAACAATGAGCAGTTCTTC,CAWRKLAGNNNEQFF
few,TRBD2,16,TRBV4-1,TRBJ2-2,TGCGCCAGCAGCGTCGGGACTAGGAGGGGCACCGGGGAGCTGTTTTTT,CASSVGTRRGTGELFF
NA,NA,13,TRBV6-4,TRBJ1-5,TGTGCCAGCAGTGACGGAGGCAATCAGCCCCAGCATTTT,CASSDGGNQPQHF
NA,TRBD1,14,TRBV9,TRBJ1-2,TGTGCCAGCAGCGTAGCCGAGGGGGCGGGAGGCTACACCTTC,CASSVAEGAGGYTF
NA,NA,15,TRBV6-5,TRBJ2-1,TGTGCCAGCAGTTACTCTTCCGGGATTTACAATGAGCAGTTCTTC,CASSYSSGIYNEQFF
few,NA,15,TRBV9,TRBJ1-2,TGTGCCAGCAGCGGAGGACACCTAGGTGACTATGGCTACACCTTC,CASSGGHLGDYGYTF
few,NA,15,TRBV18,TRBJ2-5,TGTGCCAGCTCACCCAGGAGGGCAGGTGGAGAGACCCAGTACTTC,CASSPRRAGGETQYF
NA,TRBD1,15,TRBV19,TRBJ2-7,TGTGCCAGTAGTGCTAGCCCGACAGGGTCGGGCGAGCAGTACTTC,CASSASPTGSGEQYF
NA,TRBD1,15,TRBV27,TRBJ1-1,TGTGCCAGCAGTCGTCAGGGGGCAGGGGGCACTGAAGCTTTCTTT,CASSRQGAGGTEAFF
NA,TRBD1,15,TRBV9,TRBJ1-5,TGTGCCAGCAGCGTAGGACAGGGGGCGGATCAGCCCCAGCATTTT,CASSVGQGADQPQHF
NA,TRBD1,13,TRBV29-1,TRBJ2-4,TGCAGCGTTGGAGGGGGACAGGGAAACATTCAGTACTTC,CSVGGGQGNIQYF
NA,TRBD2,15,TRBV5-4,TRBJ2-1,TGTGCCAGCAGCTTGGAGCCTAGCGGGTACAATGAGCAGTTCTTC,CASSLEPSGYNEQFF
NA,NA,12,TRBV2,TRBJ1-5,TGTGCCAGCAGTGTCCAGGTAATGCCCCAGCATTTT,CASSVQVMPQHF
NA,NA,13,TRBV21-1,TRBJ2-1,TGTGCCAGCAGCAGAGGGACAGGGGATGAGCAGTTCTTC,CASSRGTGDEQFF
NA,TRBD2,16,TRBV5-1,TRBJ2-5,TGCGCCAGCAGCTACCAGCGGGGGGTCGTACAAGAGACCCAGTACTTC,CASSYQRGVVQETQYF
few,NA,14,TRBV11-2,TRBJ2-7,TGTGCCAGCAGCCACGGGAGGACAGACTACGAGCAGTACTTC,CASSHGRTDYEQYF
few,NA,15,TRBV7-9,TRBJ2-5,TGTGCCAGCAGCTTTCGACAGGTCGGCCAAGAGACCCAGTACTTC,CASSFRQVGQETQYF
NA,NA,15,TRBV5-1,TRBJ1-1,TGCGCCAGCAGCACCGGGCTGGCGGGGGCAACTGAAGCTTTCTTT,CASSTGLAGATEAFF
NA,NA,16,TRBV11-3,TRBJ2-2,TGTGCCAGCAGCTCCGACTCTGCGAGGTTTTCCGGCGAGCTGTTTTTT,CASSSDSARFSGELFF
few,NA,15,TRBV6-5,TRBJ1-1,TGTGCCAGCAGTTACTCGGCGACACTGAACACTGAAGCTTTCTTT,CASSYSATLNTEAFF